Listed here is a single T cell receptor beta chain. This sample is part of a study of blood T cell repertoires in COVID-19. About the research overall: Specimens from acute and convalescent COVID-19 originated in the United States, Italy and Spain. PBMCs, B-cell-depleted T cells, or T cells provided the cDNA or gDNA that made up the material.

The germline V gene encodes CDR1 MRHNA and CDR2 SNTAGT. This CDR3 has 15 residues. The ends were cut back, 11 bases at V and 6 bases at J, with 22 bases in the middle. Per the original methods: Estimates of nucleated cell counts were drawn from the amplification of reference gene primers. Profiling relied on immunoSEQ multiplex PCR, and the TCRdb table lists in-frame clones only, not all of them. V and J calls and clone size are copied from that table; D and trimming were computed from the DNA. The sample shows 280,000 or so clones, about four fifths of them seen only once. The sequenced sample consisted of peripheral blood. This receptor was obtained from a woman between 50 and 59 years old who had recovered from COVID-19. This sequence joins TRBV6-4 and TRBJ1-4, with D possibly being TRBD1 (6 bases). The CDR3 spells CAPEGNRVWDEKLFF. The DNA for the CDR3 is TGTGCCCCCGAAGGGAACAGGGTATGGGATGAAAAACTGTTTTTT.